These 10 T cell receptor beta chains were all obtained from the same sample, sequenced in a study of blood T cell repertoires in COVID-19. Assay: immunoSEQ multiplex PCR; the TCRdb copy retains only in-frame clones and omits some. The sample lists approximately 530,000 clones; around nine tenths were seen once. The specimen was peripheral blood. The receptor set was obtained from a woman aged 45-59 years with COVID-19, enrolled during active disease.

V is TRBV27 and J is TRBJ1-2, with TRBD1 matching over 9 bases. Germline assignment: CDR1 MNHEY and CDR2 SMNVEV (reference sequence). The V and J ends lost 6 bases and 8 bases, in that order; junction bases with no gene match: 7. The CDR3 loop spans 13 amino acids. The CDR3 reads CASRYTGGRGYTF. The CDR3 DNA sequence: TGTGCCAGCAGGTACACAGGGGGCAGGGGCTACACCTTC.

This chain connects TRBV3-1 (or the pseudogene TRBV3-2) to TRBJ2-4, with D possibly matching TRBD2 (5 bases). The V end lost 1 base, the J end lost 10 bases, and 17 bases lay between the germline ends. This CDR3 contains 15 residues. Germline-derived CDR1 and CDR2 are LGHDT and YNNKEL (reference sequence). Written as DNA, the CDR3 is TGTGCCAGCAGCCAAGCGGGGAATTTAGGGAAAATTCAGTACTTC. Translated: CASSQAGNLGKIQYF.

This clone was observed a few times. This sequence joins TRBV7-8 and TRBJ2-3; 9 nucleotides align to TRBD1. The CDR3 totals 11 residues. The junction had 1 base not matched to a gene; V was cut back by 1 base and J by 14 bases. Germline V CDR1 and CDR2: SGHVS, FQNEAQ. The CDR3 reads CASSLGDRAYF. CDR3 DNA sequence: TGTGCCAGCAGCTTAGGGGACAGGGCGTATTTT.

The J gene is TRBJ2-3, the V gene TRBV19; maybe TRBD2 (6 bases). The CDR3 has 16 residues. V shed 3 bases and J shed 0 bases, with 13 bases lying between them. Per germline, CDR1 LNHDA and CDR2 SQIVND (reference sequence). The CDR3 sequence is CASSMGDLTSTDTQYF. CDR3 DNA sequence: TGTGCCAGTAGTATGGGGGACTTAACTAGCACAGATACGCAGTATTTT.

The chain recombines TRBV9 with TRBJ1-1, with D perhaps matching TRBD1 (5 bases). The V gene's germline CDR1 is SGDLS and CDR2 YYNGEE. The CDR3 extends over 17 amino acids. Trimming pared 4 bases from V and 3 bases from J, leaving 22 bases between. CDR3: CASSPGGGGVADTEAFF. CDR3 in DNA: TGTGCCAGCAGCCCTGGCGGGGGAGGGGTAGCAGACACTGAAGCTTTCTTT.

This clone was recorded many times. The V and J genes are TRBV2 and TRBJ1-4, with TRBD1 identical over 8 bases. CDR1 is SNHLY, CDR2 FYNNEI, per germline. With V trimmed by 8 bases and J by 4 bases, 3 bases remained unmatched. This CDR3 is 13 amino acids long. The CDR3 spells CASSGGLNEKLFF. DNA for the CDR3: TGTGCCAGCTCAGGGGGCCTTAATGAAAAACTGTTTTTT.

The chain joins TRBV5-1 to TRBJ2-2; 7 nucleotides agree with TRBD1. CDR1 is SGHRS, CDR2 YFSETQ, per germline. Trimming cost V 3 bases and J 2 bases; bases outside gene matches: 7. The CDR3 totals 16 residues. The CDR3 spells CASSSFRGSNTGELFF. The CDR3 region has the DNA TGCGCCAGCAGCTCGTTCAGGGGGTCCAACACCGGGGAGCTGTTTTTT.

The V gene is TRBV10-3, the J gene TRBJ1-3; possible D gene TRBD1, 6 bases. Deletions cut 7 bases from V and 0 bases from J, with 10 bases between. The CDR3 extends over 14 amino acids. Germline CDR1 is ENHRY and CDR2 is SYGVKD. The CDR3 here is CAINGQSSGNTIYF. In DNA, the CDR3 is TGTGCCATCAATGGACAGTCCTCTGGAAACACCATATATTTT.

A word on this clone: This CDR3 is also generated by other DNA sequences in the sample. The CDR3 nucleotides are TGCGCCAGCAGCTTGGACAGGAGCTCTGGAAACACCATATATTTT. This sequence encodes CASSLDRSSGNTIYF. The chain carries TRBV5-1 and TRBJ1-3, with D perhaps TRBD1 (5 bases). This CDR3 contains 15 residues. From germline, CDR1 is SGHRS and CDR2 YFSETQ. V lost 0 bases to trimming and J lost 0 bases, with 7 bases between them.

The chain couples TRBV10-1 to TRBJ2-2, with 7 bases lining up with TRBD2. The CDR3 loop spans 13 amino acids. J lost 6 bases, V lost 6 bases, and 4 bases had no gene match. The germline V gene encodes CDR1 WNHNN and CDR2 SYGVQD (reference sequence). The CDR3 sequence: CASSGRLAGELFF. The DNA of the CDR3 is TGCGCCAGCAGCGGGAGGTTGGCCGGGGAGCTGTTTTTT.